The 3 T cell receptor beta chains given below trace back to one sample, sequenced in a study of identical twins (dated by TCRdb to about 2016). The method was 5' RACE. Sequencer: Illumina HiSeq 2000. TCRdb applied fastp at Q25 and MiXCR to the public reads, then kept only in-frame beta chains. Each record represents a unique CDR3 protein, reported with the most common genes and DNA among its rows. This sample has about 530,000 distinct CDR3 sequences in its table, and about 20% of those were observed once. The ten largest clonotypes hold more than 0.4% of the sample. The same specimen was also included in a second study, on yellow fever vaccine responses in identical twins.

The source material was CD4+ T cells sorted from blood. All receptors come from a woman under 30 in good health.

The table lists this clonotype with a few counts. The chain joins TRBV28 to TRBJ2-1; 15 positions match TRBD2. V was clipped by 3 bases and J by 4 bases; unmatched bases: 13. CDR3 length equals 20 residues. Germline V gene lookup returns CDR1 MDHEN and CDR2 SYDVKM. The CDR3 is CASSFFGTSGRSSGYNEQFF. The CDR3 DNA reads TGTGCCAGCAGTTTTTTCGGGACTAGCGGGAGGTCTTCAGGGTACAATGAGCAGTTCTTC.

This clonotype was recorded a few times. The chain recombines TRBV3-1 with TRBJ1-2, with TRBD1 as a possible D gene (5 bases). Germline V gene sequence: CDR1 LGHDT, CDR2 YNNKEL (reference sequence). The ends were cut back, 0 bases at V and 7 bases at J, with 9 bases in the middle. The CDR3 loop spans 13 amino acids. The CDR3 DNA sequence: TGTGCCAGCAGCCAAGATACAGGTCTTGGCTACACCTTC. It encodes CASSQDTGLGYTF.

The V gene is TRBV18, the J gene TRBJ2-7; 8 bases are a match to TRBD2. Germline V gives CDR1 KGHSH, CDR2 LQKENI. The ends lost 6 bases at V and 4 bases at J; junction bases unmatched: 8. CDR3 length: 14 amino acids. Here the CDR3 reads CASSRTSTSYEQYF. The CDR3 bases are TGTGCCAGCTCTAGGACTAGCACCTCGTACGAGCAGTACTTC.